The next 32 T cell receptor beta chains were all read from a single sample in a study of tumor-infiltrating lymphocytes in primary liver carcinoma. Constant-region priming of around 500 ng total RNA yielded TCR beta cDNA. What produced the TCR beta libraries was three nested multiplex PCR rounds using slightly modified ARM-PCR. Both of the initial two PCR rounds ran for roughly 10 cycles and employed TRBV1-TRBV30 forward primers alongside a C-beta reverse primer. TCRdb reprocessed the multiplex PCR reads via MiXCR and lists one record per CDR3 protein. The sample holds tens of thousands of distinct CDR3 sequences, approximately 82% seen once. From 20-30 mg of unsorted bulk tissue, DNA and RNA were co-extracted together. The sample consisted of tumor-adjacent normal liver tissue. These receptors originate from a woman under 40 with primary liver carcinoma and hepatitis B virus infection.

The rearrangement links TRBV29-1 to TRBJ2-7; 7 nucleotides align to TRBD2. This CDR3 has 14 residues. J gave up 9 bases and V 7 bases, and 18 bases lay outside the gene matches. The germline V gene encodes CDR1 SQVTM and CDR2 ANQGSEA. The CDR3 nucleotides read TGCAGCGCTTTGAGCAGACTGGGGAGGGGCGGGCAGTACTTC. This translates into CSALSRLGRGGQYF.

By its share, this clonotype is medium-sized. The chain combines TRBV30 with TRBJ2-5; no reliable D call. The V gene lost 4 bases and the J gene lost 7 bases, with 22 bases spanning the gap. The CDR3 is 15 amino acids. Germline loops: CDR1 GTSNPN, CDR2 SVGIG (reference sequence). The CDR3 is CAWKVLGAALGTQYF. The CDR3 nucleotides read TGTGCCTGGAAGGTCTTGGGCGCGGCCCTAGGGACCCAGTACTTC.

The gene calls are TRBV29-1 and TRBJ2-7; D remains ambiguous. Germline V gene sequence: CDR1 SQVTM, CDR2 ANQGSEA. This CDR3 spans 14 amino acids. The CDR3 reads CRVSPGLVGYEQYF. CDR3 in DNA: TGCAGGGTTAGCCCCGGGTTAGTGGGCTACGAGCAGTACTTC.

This clonotype is medium-sized (0.01 to 0.1%) within its sample. The chain joins TRBV4-1 to TRBJ2-1; TRBD1 might be the D (6 bases). The V end was cut by 0 bases, the J end by 4 bases, with 13 bases between. CDR1 and CDR2 from the germline V gene are MGHRA and YSYEKL. The CDR3 has 16 residues. CDR3 sequence reads: CASSQESSTGYNEQFF. As DNA, the CDR3 is TGCGCCAGCAGCCAAGAGTCATCGACAGGATACAATGAGCAGTTCTTC.

CDR3 residues: CASQESSYNSPLHF. The CDR3, as DNA: TGCGCCAGCCAGGAGAGCTCCTATAATTCACCCCTCCACTTT. The chain uses TRBV4-3 and TRBJ1-6; D unresolved. The germline V and J ends were trimmed by 8 bases and 0 bases, with 8 bases remaining between them. In germline, CDR1 is LGHNA, CDR2 YSLEER. The CDR3 has 14 residues.

This rearrangement joins TRBV2 to TRBJ2-1; 8 nucleotides line up with TRBD2. This CDR3 contains 15 residues. V shed 4 bases, J shed 5 bases, and the junction held 7 bases outside the gene matches. Germline CDR1 is SNHLY and CDR2 is FYNNEI. The CDR3 DNA follows: TGTGCCAGCAGTGGGTACGGGAGGGCCAACAATGAGCAGTTCTTC. It specifies CASSGYGRANNEQFF.

About this clonotype itself: The junction does not match germline at one end; this may be a read error. V usage is TRBV4-1 and J usage is TRBJ2-5; D uncertain. The CDR3 has 13 residues. Germline values: CDR1 MGHRA, CDR2 YSYEKL. CDR3 DNA sequence: TGCGCCAGCTGCCAGGCGCCTTTAGAGACCCAGTACTTC. Protein product: CASCQAPLETQYF.

Remarks on this clonotype: A much bigger clone sits one base away, suggesting this may be a read error. This chain joins TRBV28 and TRBJ2-7, with 7 bases that match TRBD1. This CDR3 comprises 14 residues. Germline V gene sequence: CDR1 MDHEN, CDR2 SYDVKM. Losses at the gene ends were 7 bases for V and 2 bases for J; bases not matched to a gene: 8. CDR3 loop: CASKVDRSPYEQYF. CDR3 DNA sequence: TGTGCCAGCAAGGTGGACAGGAGTCCCTACGAGCAGTACTTC.

As to this clonotype: The CDR3 does not end in the conserved phenylalanine or tryptophan, so this is likely a read error. The chain is built from TRBV4-1 and TRBJ2-1; 8 nucleotides match TRBD2. The CDR3 runs to 17 residues. Germline V gene lookup returns CDR1 MGHRA and CDR2 YSYEKL. The CDR3 protein is CASSQGSTSARYDEQFL. CDR3 nucleotides: TGCGCCAGCAGCCAAGGGTCGACTAGCGCCCGCTACGATGAGCAGTTCCTC.

At least ten counts were recorded for this clonotype. The V and J genes are TRBV11-1 and TRBJ2-7, with TRBD1 identical over 10 bases. V was clipped by 6 bases and J by 5 bases; unmatched bases: 13. CDR1 and CDR2 (germline): SGHAT, FQDESV (reference sequence). This CDR3 spans 16 amino acids. DNA for the CDR3: TGTGCCAGCAGGCCGAACCCCGGGACAGGGGTTCACGAGCAGTACTTC. Amino acid sequence: CASRPNPGTGVHEQYF.

The rearrangement uses TRBV29-1 and TRBJ1-1; unclear D gene. Trimming took 6 bases from V and 5 from J, leaving 13 bases between them. Germline V CDR1 and CDR2: SQVTM, ANQGSEA. CDR3 size: 12 residues. As DNA, the CDR3 is TGCAGCGTAGGATTGGTGGAAACTGAAGCTTTCTTT. Residues: CSVGLVETEAFF.

The sample holds a few counts of this clonotype. The chain is built from TRBV15 and TRBJ2-1; TRBD2 aligns across 7 bases. J gave up 4 bases and V 3 bases, and 9 bases lay outside the gene matches. The CDR3 is made up of 16 amino acids. Per germline, CDR1 LNHNV and CDR2 YYDKDF (reference sequence). CDR3 nucleotide sequence: TGTGCCACCAGCAGCCTTCCCAGCGGGACTTACAATGAGCAGTTCTTC. It specifies CATSSLPSGTYNEQFF. Full variable domain (missing parts from reference TRBV15 and TRBJ2-1): DAMVIQNPRYQVTQFGKPVTLSCSQTLNHNVMYWYQQKSSQAPKLLFHYYDKDFNNEADTPDNFQSRRPNTSFCFLDIRSPGLGDTAMYLCATSSLPSGTYNEQFFGPGTRLTVL.

The V and J genes are TRBV7-9 and TRBJ2-5, with 11 bases fitting TRBD2. The V gene end was trimmed by 3 bases and the J gene end by 0 bases; junction bases not matched to a gene: 12. This CDR3 comprises 19 residues. The germline V gene encodes CDR1 SEHNR and CDR2 FQNEAQ (reference sequence). For the CDR3, the DNA is TGTGCCAGCAGCTTGAATCGGGGACTAGCGGAGACGTACCAAGAGACCCAGTACTTC. Translated: CASSLNRGLAETYQETQYF. The complete variable domain, with remaining parts taken from reference TRBV7-9 and TRBJ2-5, reads DTGVSQNPRHKITKRGQNVTFRCDPISEHNRLYWYRQTLGQGPEFLTYFQNEAQLEKSRLLSDRFSAERPKGSFSTLEIQRTEQGDSAMYLCASSLNRGLAETYQETQYFGPGTRLLVL.

Of note for this clonotype: The junction departs from germline at one end; a sequencing error may be responsible. The rearrangement uses TRBV4-2 and TRBJ2-1, with TRBD2 identical over 8 bases. The CDR3 contains 16 residues. Germline loops: CDR1 LGHNA, CDR2 YNFKEQ. For the CDR3, the DNA is TGTTCCAGCAGCGAAGAGGGCGGGGGGCCCTACAATGAGCAGTTCTTC. Its protein is CSSSEEGGGPYNEQFF.

This clonotype was observed a handful of times. A much bigger clone sits one base away, suggesting this may be a read error. The chain links TRBV7-9 to TRBJ2-2, with no clear D. Per the germline V gene, CDR1 is SEHNR and CDR2 is FQNEAQ (reference sequence). This CDR3 contains 12 residues. Written as DNA, the CDR3 is TGTGCCAGCAGCCAAGACACCTGGGAGCTGTTTTTT. As protein: CASSQDTWELFF.

This clonotype was observed at least ten times. The rearrangement joins TRBV30 to TRBJ1-1; 9 bases agree with TRBD1. Trimming at V came to 2 bases and at J to 0 bases, leaving 7 bases not matched to a gene. This CDR3 contains 16 residues. Per germline, CDR1 GTSNPN and CDR2 SVGIG (reference sequence). In nucleotides, the CDR3 is TGTGCCTGGAGTCTCCCAACAGGGGGCATGAACACTGAAGCTTTCTTT. Protein product: CAWSLPTGGMNTEAFF.

The J gene is TRBJ2-1, the V gene TRBV29-1; possible D gene TRBD2, 5 bases. The CDR3 totals 13 residues. The V gene's germline CDR1 is SQVTM and CDR2 ANQGSEA. The CDR3 protein is CSVSTGMYNEQFF. The DNA of the CDR3 is TGCAGTGTTTCTACCGGGATGTACAATGAGCAGTTCTTC.

J is TRBJ2-7 and V is TRBV4-2; 7 positions agree with TRBD2. The CDR3 loop spans 15 amino acids. Unmatched junction bases numbered 15, after V lost 8 bases and J lost 5 bases. Germline CDR1 is LGHNA and CDR2 is YNFKEQ. The CDR3 sequence: CASDPGAGANNEQYF. Written as DNA, the CDR3 is TGTGCCAGCGATCCTGGGGCGGGAGCCAACAACGAGCAGTACTTC.

In its sample, this clonotype was seen a few times. This rearrangement joins TRBV7-2 to TRBJ2-4, with a weak D call TRBD2 (6 bases). This CDR3 region has 13 residues. The V gene's germline CDR1 is SGHTA and CDR2 FQGNSA. Trimming stripped 5 bases from V and 12 bases from J, with 17 bases between. CDR3 DNA: TGTGCCAGCAGCATCCGGGAGACTTTTGATCAGTACTTC. This codes for CASSIRETFDQYF.

A remark on this clonotype: A much more abundant neighbour one base away suggests this may be a read error. The CDR3 DNA follows: TGTGCCAGTAGGACCCCCCCCGGGGGGGACGCTGAAGCTTTCTTT. The encoded protein is CASRTPPGGDAEAFF. The chain joins TRBV19 to TRBJ1-1; tentatively, D is TRBD1 (5 bases). This CDR3 comprises 15 residues. V was clipped by 6 bases and J by 6 bases, with 20 bases between them. Germline V gives CDR1 LNHDA, CDR2 SQIVND (reference sequence).

This clonotype was counted between two and nine times. Compared with germline, one end of the junction differs, possibly owing to a read error. The chain has TRBV12-3 or TRBV12-4 and TRBJ2-7; D not certain. This CDR3 contains 13 residues. DNA of the CDR3: TGTGCCAACAGTCCCCTTGACTCCTACGAGCAGTACTTC. The encoded protein is CANSPLDSYEQYF.

The rearrangement links TRBV5-6 to TRBJ2-1, with 7 positions matching TRBD2. Germline CDR1 SGHDT, CDR2 YYEEEE. The junction had 20 bases not matched to a gene; V was cut back by 5 bases and J by 12 bases. The CDR3 sequence is 16 residues long. As DNA, the CDR3 is TGTGCCAGCAGTTTATACCGTGGACTAGGGATATGGGGGCAGTTCTTC. This encodes CASSLYRGLGIWGQFF.

This clonotype was found many times. The chain couples TRBV6-1 to TRBJ2-7; 13 nucleotides line up with TRBD2. The CDR3 runs 13 residues. Losses at the gene ends were 5 bases for V and 8 bases for J; bases not matched to a gene: 3. Looked up from germline, CDR1 is MNHNS and CDR2 is SASEGT. The CDR3 spells CASSLGLAGKQYF. Here the CDR3 DNA reads TGTGCCAGCAGTCTGGGACTAGCGGGAAAGCAGTACTTC.

In this sample, this clonotype turned up once. This sequence joins TRBV6-1 and TRBJ1-1, with D unresolved. V lost 1 base and J 5 bases, leaving 17 bases between the germline ends. In germline, CDR1 is MNHNS, CDR2 SASEGT. The CDR3 sequence is 16 residues long. The CDR3 DNA is TGTGCCAGCAGTGAAGAGGTGGGTACCCGTGGGACTGAAGCTTTCTTT. Amino acid sequence: CASSEEVGTRGTEAFF.

As regards this clonotype: At one end, the junction sequence differs from germline, possibly due to a read error. V gene TRBV28 combines with J gene TRBJ2-1; D possibly corresponds to TRBD2 (6 bases). Germline assignment: CDR1 MDHEN and CDR2 SYDVKM. CDR3 length equals 15 residues. The CDR3 region is CASSTIAVGGNEQFF. The CDR3, as DNA: TGTGCCAGCAGTACGATAGCGGTAGGAGGCAATGAGCAGTTCTTT.

Worth noting for this clonotype: A much larger clonotype is one base distant, so this may be a read error. The chain is built from TRBV19 and TRBJ2-7; weak D call: TRBD2 (5 bases). The CDR3 totals 15 residues. Germline-derived CDR1 and CDR2 are LNHDA and SQIVND (reference sequence). The CDR3 bases are TGTGCCAGTAGGGCCTCCGGGATTCAATCCTACAAGCAGTACTTC. Translated: CASRASGIQSYKQYF.

This clonotype was seen ten or more times. The chain uses TRBV7-9 and TRBJ2-7, with 9 positions matching TRBD1. V lost 7 bases and J lost 5; bases outside the gene matches: 9. The germline V gene encodes CDR1 SEHNR and CDR2 FQNEAQ (reference sequence). The CDR3 spans 14 residues. The chain's CDR3 is CASTQRTGADEQYF. The CDR3 nucleotides are TGTGCCAGCACTCAACGGACAGGGGCCGACGAGCAGTACTTC.

On this clonotype itself: A much larger clone differs from this one at a single base, so this may be a read error. The CDR3 region has the DNA TGTGCCAGCAGTATTGGGCGGGAGGACTGGAAAGAGGCCCAGTACTTC. Protein sequence: CASSIGREDWKEAQYF. V gene TRBV28 combines with J gene TRBJ2-5; 8 nucleotides line up with TRBD2. The CDR3 totals 16 residues. From germline, CDR1 is MDHEN and CDR2 SYDVKM.

Note on this clonotype: The junction departs from the called germline gene at one end, perhaps through a read error. The chain carries TRBV29-1 and TRBJ1-4; D gene unclear. The CDR3 is 14 residues long. Germline V CDR1 and CDR2: SQVTM, ANQGSEA. The CDR3 loop is CSVASAELSEILFF. The CDR3 coding sequence is TGCAGCGTTGCGAGCGCAGAGCTTTCTGAAATACTGTTTTTT.

Note on this clonotype: The final CDR3 position lacks the conserved phenylalanine or tryptophan, pointing to a likely read error. The chain links TRBV6-6 to TRBJ2-1; D is unclear. The CDR3 extends over 12 amino acids. Trimming cost V 6 bases and J 6 bases, with 9 bases left between them. Germline V gives CDR1 MNHNY, CDR2 SVGAGI (reference sequence). In DNA form, the CDR3 reads TGTGCCAGCAGATACGAAGCCAATGAGCAGTTCCTC. Translated, it gives CASRYEANEQFL.

Comments on this clonotype: The conserved closing phenylalanine or tryptophan is absent in this CDR3, likely reflecting a read error. The V and J genes are TRBV11-1 and TRBJ2-2; possible D gene TRBD2, 6 bases. The CDR3 consists of 16 residues. The germline V gene has CDR1 SGHAT and CDR2 FQDESV (reference sequence). CDR3 loop: CACSRVVEGVSGELFY. In nucleotides, the CDR3 is TGTGCCTGCAGCAGGGTTGTGGAGGGAGTGTCCGGGGAGCTGTTTTAT.

CDR3 region: CAISESVGGGPAEQFF. The CDR3 region has the DNA TGTGCCATCAGTGAGTCGGTTGGGGGAGGGCCTGCTGAGCAGTTCTTC. The chain is built from TRBV10-3 and TRBJ2-1; the match to TRBD2 covers 7 bases. The CDR3 covers 16 residues. The V gene end was trimmed by 0 bases and the J gene end by 9 bases; junction bases not matched to a gene: 11. Germline V CDR1 and CDR2: ENHRY, SYGVKD.